This T cell receptor beta chain was obtained from a study of tumor and adjacent non-tumor tissue in lung cancer. Study details: There were around 11 adenocarcinoma, a couple of squamous cell carcinoma and 1 small cell lung cancer cases. Some 3.9 million productive TCRbeta reads were obtained per sample on average.

Trimming took off 5 bases at V and 3 bases at J, with 8 bases between the two ends. Per germline, CDR1 SGHRS and CDR2 YFSETQ. This CDR3 has 12 amino acids. The library came from three nested PCR rounds adapted from ARM-PCR protocols. TCRdb processed the multiplex PCR reads anew with MiXCR; each CDR3 protein has one entry. The sample has around 210,000 distinct CDR3 sequences, around 70% seen once. No cell sorting was done before RNA was extracted from the tissue. Newly diagnosed lung cancer patients had thoracic surgery in China, August–late 2014, without prior chemotherapy. What was sequenced was lung tumor tissue. The receptor comes from a man aged 60-69 years with non-small cell lung cancer. The gene calls are TRBV5-1 and TRBJ1-2; D ambiguous. In DNA, the CDR3 is TGCGCCAGCAGAGGACGGCACTATGGCTACACCTTC. Protein: CASRGRHYGYTF.